The 27 T cell receptor beta chains below come from one sample, sequenced in a study of OX40 agonist ivuxolimab in advanced cancers. Profiling relied on immunoSEQ multiplex PCR, and the TCRdb table lists in-frame clones only, not all of them. The sample holds some 35,000 clones; over 80% are singletons and the top ten take less than 25%. The sequenced sample was CD4+ or CD8+ T cells sorted from blood, obtained in a trial of the OX40 agonist ivuxolimab. All receptors come from an adult with an advanced solid tumor such as melanoma, head and neck, liver or kidney cancer.

This chain joins TRBV13 and TRBJ1-5; the D gene is possibly TRBD1 (5 bases). Germline-derived CDR1 and CDR2 are PRHDT and FYEKMQ (reference sequence). Trimming pared 3 bases from V and 6 bases from J, leaving 12 bases between. This CDR3 has 14 amino acids. CDR3 amino acids: CASSLAGDGQPQHF. CDR3 nucleotides: TGTGCCAGCAGCTTGGCCGGGGACGGTCAGCCCCAGCATTTT.

The J gene is TRBJ2-5, the V gene TRBV30; D is undetermined. The CDR3 has 12 amino acids. Trimming took off 7 bases at V and 5 bases at J, with 14 bases between the two ends. Per germline, CDR1 GTSNPN and CDR2 SVGIG (reference sequence). For the CDR3, the DNA is TGTGCCTACCTTGCACAGAAGGAGACCCAGTACTTC. Amino acid sequence: CAYLAQKETQYF.

The chain is built from TRBV7-9 and TRBJ2-2; D uncertain. V was shortened by 3 bases and J by 0 bases, with 8 bases between the two germline ends. This CDR3 is 15 amino acids long. The germline CDR1 and CDR2 sequences are SEHNR and FQNEAQ (reference sequence). The CDR3 DNA sequence: TGTGCCAGCAGCTTTTCGATTTCGAACACCGGGGAGCTGTTTTTT. Its translation: CASSFSISNTGELFF.

CDR3 DNA: TGTGCCAGCAGCCGGACTAGCGGGAGCCTGAATGAGCAGTTCTTC. Protein: CASSRTSGSLNEQFF. This chain uses TRBV11-2 with TRBJ2-1; 13 bases align to TRBD2. There are 15 residues in the CDR3. V shed 5 bases and J 7 bases; nucleotides not matched to a gene: 5. Germline V CDR1 and CDR2: SGHAT, FQNNGV.

The chain is built from TRBV7-9 and TRBJ1-1; 8 positions match TRBD1. The V and J ends lost 8 bases and 6 bases, in that order; junction bases with no gene match: 8. CDR3 length equals 13 residues. Germline loops: CDR1 SEHNR, CDR2 FQNEAQ (reference sequence). CDR3 protein: CASGGQGGPEAFF. The CDR3 DNA reads as TGTGCCAGCGGCGGACAGGGCGGTCCTGAAGCTTTCTTT.

This clone was detected a few times. This chain uses TRBV5-1 with TRBJ2-7; 10 bases line up with TRBD1. The V gene end was trimmed by 0 bases and the J gene end by 7 bases; junction bases not matched to a gene: 4. The CDR3 is 14 amino acids. Germline loops: CDR1 SGHRS, CDR2 YFSETQ. CDR3 loop: CASSLGRDRGEQYF. CDR3 sequence (DNA): TGCGCCAGCAGCTTGGGCCGGGACAGGGGTGAGCAGTACTTC.

This clone is termed medium-sized. This sequence joins TRBV4-1 and TRBJ2-1, with D unclear. Germline V lookup: CDR1 MGHRA, CDR2 YSYEKL. CDR3 length equals 15 residues. V was shortened by 0 bases and J by 10 bases, with 16 bases between the two germline ends. CDR3 in DNA: TGCGCCAGCAGCCAAGAGGGGAACGCACCCAGCGAGCAGTTCTTC. It encodes CASSQEGNAPSEQFF.

The rearrangement joins TRBV7-6 to TRBJ2-1, with 9 bases fitting TRBD1. V lost 5 bases and J lost 6; bases outside the gene matches: 2. This CDR3 has 13 residues. Germline values: CDR1 SGHVS, CDR2 FNYEAQ. CDR3 in amino acids: CASSRDRANEQFF. DNA of the CDR3: TGTGCCAGCAGCCGGGACAGGGCCAATGAGCAGTTCTTC.

This clone was seen only once. The gene calls are TRBV2 and TRBJ1-6, with unresolved D. Germline CDR1 is SNHLY and CDR2 is FYNNEI. The CDR3 extends over 13 amino acids. V lost 4 bases to trimming and J lost 11 bases, with 12 bases between them. The CDR3 protein is CASSVGFPPPLHF. The CDR3, as DNA: TGTGCCAGCAGTGTGGGCTTTCCCCCACCCCTCCACTTT.

The chain carries TRBV5-6 and TRBJ1-5, with no clear D. Germline CDR1 is SGHDT and CDR2 is YYEEEE. The ends were cut back, 0 bases at V and 0 bases at J, with 7 bases in the middle. This CDR3 has 15 amino acids. The CDR3 nucleotides read TGTGCCAGCAGCTTGGGACCTTATAGCAATCAGCCCCAGCATTTT. This codes for CASSLGPYSNQPQHF.

The rearrangement uses TRBV7-6 and TRBJ2-5; D unresolved. Germline lookup yields CDR1 SGHVS and CDR2 FNYEAQ. Trimming removed 5 bases from V and 5 bases from J, with 12 bases in between. The CDR3 loop spans 13 amino acids. The CDR3 nucleotides read TGTGCCAGCAGCGAGTCTCCGTGGGAGACCCAGTACTTC. Translated: CASSESPWETQYF.

This chain uses TRBV10-3 with TRBJ2-5, with D possibly being TRBD2 (6 bases). In germline, CDR1 is ENHRY, CDR2 SYGVKD. Trimming removed 2 bases from V and 5 bases from J, with 18 bases in between. CDR3 length equals 16 residues. The CDR3 DNA reads as TGTGCCATCAGTGAGCGAGGGACTGAACTAGGGGAGACCCAGTACTTC. Its protein is CAISERGTELGETQYF.

This CDR3 reads CATRSDRGFPNTEAFF. The CDR3 DNA is TGTGCCACCAGGTCGGACAGGGGGTTTCCGAACACTGAAGCTTTCTTT. J is TRBJ1-1 and V is TRBV15, with TRBD1 matching 10 bases. V lost 6 bases and J lost 1; bases outside the gene matches: 8. This CDR3 has 16 residues. Per germline, CDR1 LNHNV and CDR2 YYDKDF (reference sequence).

The V call is TRBV19, the J call TRBJ2-7; D gene uncertain. The CDR3 is made up of 13 amino acids. Germline values: CDR1 LNHDA, CDR2 SQIVND (reference sequence). Trimming left V 5 bases short and J 2 bases short, with 10 bases between. The CDR3 coding sequence is TGTGCCAGTAGTGTTCGCGCAGCCTACGAGCAGTACTTC. This encodes CASSVRAAYEQYF.

The rearrangement links TRBV27 to TRBJ1-5; D ambiguous. CDR1 and CDR2 from the germline V gene are MNHEY and SMNVEV (reference sequence). This CDR3 has 13 residues. The V end lost 8 bases, the J end lost 5 bases, and 13 bases lay between the germline ends. The CDR3 here is CASSEAGYQPQHF. CDR3 DNA: TGTGCCAGCTCTGAGGCGGGTTATCAGCCCCAGCATTTT.

This clone is classed as large (0.1 to 1%). J is TRBJ2-3 and V is TRBV28; D gene ambiguous. The CDR3 has 13 residues. Trimming removed 6 bases from V and 6 bases from J, with 13 bases in between. CDR1 is MDHEN, CDR2 SYDVKM, per germline. The CDR3 region has the DNA TGTGCCAGCAGCCTGGGTCACTCGGATACGCAGTATTTT. It codes for CASSLGHSDTQYF.

V and J are TRBV7-2 and TRBJ2-1; the D gene is possibly TRBD1 (6 bases). V lost 4 bases to trimming and J lost 8 bases, with 18 bases between them. This CDR3 has 15 residues. CDR1 SGHTA and CDR2 FQGNSA come from the germline V gene. Here the CDR3 DNA reads TGTGCCAGCAGCTCCGGGCAGGGGTTCGGTTATGAGCAGTTCTTC. Its protein product is CASSSGQGFGYEQFF.

V usage is TRBV7-9 and J usage is TRBJ2-2; 8 bases match TRBD1. Trimming removed 3 bases from V and 4 bases from J; junction bases left unmatched: 7. CDR1 SEHNR and CDR2 FQNEAQ come from the germline V gene (reference sequence). This CDR3 has 16 residues. The CDR3 coding sequence is TGTGCCAGCAGCTTTATCACAGGGACAGGCACCGGGGAGCTGTTTTTT. As protein: CASSFITGTGTGELFF.

The V and J genes are TRBV27 and TRBJ2-1; TRBD2 matches at 10 bases. V gave up 2 bases and J gave up 5 bases; unmatched junction bases: 15. This CDR3 contains 19 residues. Germline CDR1 reads MNHEY; CDR2 reads SMNVEV (reference sequence). The chain's CDR3 is CASSLTPLSGRNLDNEQFF. The DNA for the CDR3 is TGTGCCAGCAGTTTAACCCCCCTTAGCGGGAGGAATCTTGACAATGAGCAGTTCTTC.

The chain recombines TRBV19 with TRBJ2-7; 10 nucleotides match TRBD1. Germline V CDR1 and CDR2: LNHDA, SQIVND (reference sequence). With V trimmed by 5 bases and J by 5 bases, 12 bases remained unmatched. This CDR3 has 16 amino acids. In DNA form, the CDR3 reads TGTGCCAGTAGTCCTCCTCCGGGACAGGGGACCCACGAGCAGTACTTC. Translation: CASSPPPGQGTHEQYF.

The rearrangement uses TRBV6-1 and TRBJ1-3, with no clear D. Deletions cut 7 bases from V and 2 bases from J, with 6 bases between. Per the germline V gene, CDR1 is MNHNS and CDR2 is SASEGT. This CDR3 contains 12 residues. CDR3 region: CASTEPGNTIYF. In nucleotides, the CDR3 is TGTGCCAGCACCGAACCTGGAAACACCATATATTTT.

CDR3 amino acids: CASILIATSGRPEFF. For the CDR3, the DNA is TGTGCCAGCATCCTCATTGCGACTAGCGGGCGCCCCGAGTTCTTC. This rearrangement joins TRBV7-9 to TRBJ2-1; 10 bases fit TRBD2. Germline values: CDR1 SEHNR, CDR2 FQNEAQ (reference sequence). This CDR3 comprises 15 residues. J was trimmed by 14 bases and V by 7 bases; bases with no gene match: 17. The full variable domain, in which reference TRBV7-9 and TRBJ2-1 provide the parts outside the CDR3, is DTGVSQNPRHKITKRGQNVTFRCDPISEHNRLYWYRQTLGQGPEFLTYFQNEAQLEKSRLLSDRFSAERPKGSFSTLEIQRTEQGDSAMYLCASILIATSGRPEFFGPGTRLTVL.

The rearrangement joins TRBV7-9 to TRBJ2-3, with 7 bases lining up with TRBD1. The CDR3 contains 15 residues. The J segment lost 0 bases and the V segment lost 5 bases, leaving 5 bases of the junction unmatched. Germline loops: CDR1 SEHNR, CDR2 FQNEAQ (reference sequence). In nucleotides, the CDR3 is TGTGCCAGCAGCCTCCCACAGGGGAGCACAGATACGCAGTATTTT. Its translation: CASSLPQGSTDTQYF. Full variable domain (missing parts from reference TRBV7-9 and TRBJ2-3): DTGVSQNPRHKITKRGQNVTFRCDPISEHNRLYWYRQTLGQGPEFLTYFQNEAQLEKSRLLSDRFSAERPKGSFSTLEIQRTEQGDSAMYLCASSLPQGSTDTQYFGPGTRLTVL.

The genes are TRBV27 and TRBJ2-7, with D possibly TRBD2 on 6 matching bases. Between the trimmed V and J ends, which lost 5 bases and 2 bases, there was a span of 16 bases. Germline CDR1 MNHEY, CDR2 SMNVEV (reference sequence). CDR3 size: 15 residues. The DNA of the CDR3 is TGTGCCAGCAGTCTCACCGGGCGGGGACCCTACGAGCAGTACTTC. Encoded protein: CASSLTGRGPYEQYF.

This clone was counted a few times. The CDR3 DNA is TGTGCCATCAGTGCGGGGACAGGGGGCCGGGGTACTGAAGCTTTCTTT. It is translated as CAISAGTGGRGTEAFF. The gene calls are TRBV10-3 and TRBJ1-1; 12 nucleotides match TRBD1. The CDR3 spans 16 residues. The V gene end was trimmed by 4 bases and the J gene end by 5 bases; junction bases not matched to a gene: 8. The germline gives CDR1 ENHRY, CDR2 SYGVKD.

By proportion, this clone is medium-sized (0.01 to 0.1%). J is TRBJ1-2 and V is TRBV5-1; 12 nucleotides line up with TRBD1. V lost 7 bases to trimming and J lost 3 bases; unmatched junction nucleotides: 10. Per germline, CDR1 SGHRS and CDR2 YFSETQ. The CDR3 sequence is 16 residues long. The CDR3 DNA follows: TGCGCCAGCGCGAAAGGGACAGGGGGCATTGACTATGGCTACACCTTC. Translation gives CASAKGTGGIDYGYTF.

The chain carries TRBV5-6 and TRBJ1-2; D gene ambiguous. CDR1 SGHDT and CDR2 YYEEEE come from the germline V gene. V was pared by 0 bases and J by 6 bases, with 12 bases between. The CDR3 length is 14 residues. CDR3 sequence reads: CASSLVGGENGYTF. CDR3 nucleotides: TGTGCCAGCAGCTTGGTTGGAGGTGAGAATGGCTACACCTTC.